Presented here are 17 T cell receptor beta chains from one specimen sequenced in a study of cytomegalovirus exposure and HLA in healthy donors. The PCR had 60 Vbeta and 13 Jbeta primers. Profiled with immunoSEQ multiplex PCR; TCRdb holds only in-frame clones, not every one. The table lists 120,000 or so clones, 75% to 85% of them singletons. The specimen sequenced was PBMCs. These receptors all stem from a female donor in good health and CMV-seropositive.

This clone appeared a few times. The chain couples TRBV5-8 to TRBJ1-2, with D tentatively TRBD1 (5 bases). The CDR3 has 14 residues. The germline V and J ends were trimmed by 4 bases and 5 bases, with 15 bases remaining between them. CDR1 is SGHTS, CDR2 YDEGEE, per germline. The CDR3 region has the DNA TGTGCCAGCAGCACGCAGGGAGGGCCTTATGGCTACACCTTC. It specifies CASSTQGGPYGYTF.

V is TRBV18 and J is TRBJ1-2, with 8 bases fitting TRBD1. V lost 3 bases to trimming and J lost 7 bases; unmatched junction nucleotides: 7. Germline assignment: CDR1 KGHSH and CDR2 LQKENI. The CDR3 runs 14 residues. CDR3 amino acids: CASSPWDRLPGYTF. Written as DNA, the CDR3 is TGTGCCAGCTCACCGTGGGACAGGCTTCCTGGCTACACCTTC. The whole variable domain, filled in from reference TRBV18 and TRBJ1-2, reads NAGVMQNPRHLVRRRGQEARLRCSPMKGHSHVYWYRQLPEEGLKFMVYLQKENIIDESGMPKERFSAEFPKEGPSILRIQQVVRGDSAAYFCASSPWDRLPGYTFGSGTRLTVV.

The gene calls are TRBV2 and TRBJ1-2; D is perhaps TRBD1 (5 bases). Germline-derived CDR1 and CDR2 are SNHLY and FYNNEI. The CDR3 length is 12 residues. With 7 bases removed from V and 8 bases from J, the gap between germline ends came to 14 bases. CDR3 residues: CASTQGRSGYTF. In nucleotides, the CDR3 is TGTGCCAGCACGCAGGGAAGGTCAGGCTACACCTTC.

The chain combines TRBV6-1 with TRBJ2-7; a weak D match, TRBD1 (6 bases). Germline CDR1 MNHNS, CDR2 SASEGT. CDR3 size: 15 residues. V shed 0 bases and J shed 2 bases, with 11 bases lying between them. CDR3 residues: CASSEAPGDPYEQYF. The CDR3 DNA is TGTGCCAGCAGTGAAGCGCCAGGGGACCCCTACGAGCAGTACTTC.

The chain employs TRBV5-4 and TRBJ1-2; 10 bases fit TRBD1. The CDR3 runs 18 residues. Germline V gene sequence: CDR1 SGHNT, CDR2 YYREEE (reference sequence). V trimming: 5 bases; J trimming: 4 bases; junction bases outside the gene matches: 17. The chain's CDR3 is CASSLGGGRQGASYGYTF. CDR3 nucleotides: TGTGCCAGCAGTCTCGGGGGGGGACGACAGGGGGCCAGCTATGGCTACACCTTC.

The chain carries TRBV7-3 and TRBJ2-2, with a possible D match to TRBD1 (7 bases). The germline V and J ends were trimmed by 4 bases and 3 bases, with 18 bases remaining between them. CDR1 and CDR2 (germline): SGHTA, FQGTGA. This CDR3 region has 17 residues. CDR3 amino acids: CASSYLSTGRHTGELFF. CDR3 sequence (DNA): TGTGCCAGCAGCTACCTATCGACAGGGAGGCACACCGGGGAGCTGTTTTTT.

The chain combines TRBV5-3 with TRBJ2-2; 15 nucleotides line up with TRBD2. TRBV5-3 is known as an ORF, though its function is uncertain. The CDR3 runs 18 residues. V shed 3 bases and J 1 base; nucleotides not matched to a gene: 4. CDR3: CARSCGTSGGMNTGELFF. The CDR3, as DNA: TGTGCCAGAAGCTGCGGGACTAGCGGGGGGATGAACACCGGGGAGCTGTTTTTT.

The rearrangement joins TRBV7-2 to TRBJ2-5, with 11 bases lining up with TRBD2. Losses at the gene ends were 4 bases for V and 2 bases for J; bases not matched to a gene: 9. Germline loops: CDR1 SGHTA, CDR2 FQGNSA. The CDR3 extends over 17 amino acids. CDR3 protein: CASSSVMTSGVQETQYF. The CDR3 DNA is TGTGCCAGCAGCTCCGTCATGACTAGCGGGGTGCAAGAGACCCAGTACTTC.

CDR3 bases: TGTGCCAGTAGTATAGATCTCAGGGCCACCGAAGCTTTCTTT. Translated: CASSIDLRATEAFF. The gene calls are TRBV19 and TRBJ1-1; weak D call: TRBD1 (5 bases). V lost 0 bases and J 8 bases, leaving 13 bases between the germline ends. The CDR3 loop spans 14 amino acids. Germline V gene data show CDR1 as LNHDA and CDR2 as SQIVND (reference sequence).

This rearrangement joins TRBV7-2 to TRBJ2-1, with D possibly TRBD2 on 5 matching bases. Trimming cost V 5 bases and J 8 bases, with 13 bases left between them. Germline CDR1 is SGHTA and CDR2 is FQGNSA. The CDR3 contains 13 residues. CDR3 DNA: TGTGCCAGCAGCCAAGACCCCGGGGATGAGCAGTTCTTC. This encodes CASSQDPGDEQFF.

J is TRBJ1-2 and V is TRBV2; 9 positions agree with TRBD1. The CDR3 has 13 amino acids. Germline CDR1 SNHLY, CDR2 FYNNEI. V shed 6 bases, J shed 7 bases, and the junction held 6 bases outside the gene matches. CDR3 in amino acids: CASRSQGASGYTF. The CDR3 DNA sequence: TGTGCCAGCAGGTCACAGGGGGCAAGTGGCTACACCTTC. The full variable domain, its missing parts supplied by reference TRBV2 and TRBJ1-2, is EPEVTQTPSHQVTQMGQEVILRCVPISNHLYFYWYRQILGQKVEFLVSFYNNEISEKSEIFDDQFSVERPDGSNFTLKIRSTKLEDSAMYFCASRSQGASGYTFGSGTRLTVV.

This sequence joins TRBV9 and TRBJ2-1; possible D gene TRBD1, 6 bases. The CDR3 contains 14 residues. Trimming left V 3 bases short and J 6 bases short, with 13 bases between. CDR1 is SGDLS, CDR2 YYNGEE, per germline. CDR3 in amino acids: CASSASQQGNEQFF. CDR3 DNA sequence: TGTGCCAGCAGCGCTTCTCAACAGGGCAATGAGCAGTTCTTC.

In this sample, this clone turned up a few times. The chain recombines TRBV7-6 with TRBJ1-5; D may be TRBD1 (5 bases). With 6 bases removed from V and 2 bases from J, the gap between germline ends came to 11 bases. Germline values: CDR1 SGHVS, CDR2 FNYEAQ. This CDR3 has 14 amino acids. CDR3 region: CASSHWGGNQPQHF. In DNA form, the CDR3 reads TGTGCCAGCAGTCATTGGGGGGGCAATCAGCCCCAGCATTTT.

The chain combines TRBV6-1 with TRBJ2-6; 8 nucleotides agree with TRBD1. Per germline, CDR1 MNHNS and CDR2 SASEGT. The CDR3 contains 17 residues. Trimming removed 2 bases from V and 4 bases from J; junction bases left unmatched: 7. The CDR3 coding sequence is TGTGCCAGCAGTGAACTCCCCCAGGGGGCCGGGGCCAACGTCCTGACTTTC. This codes for CASSELPQGAGANVLTF.

The J gene is TRBJ2-7, the V gene TRBV4-2; the match to TRBD1 covers 9 bases. V was pared by 0 bases and J by 2 bases, with 2 bases of the junction left unmatched. Germline CDR1 and CDR2: LGHNA and YNFKEQ. The CDR3 spans 15 residues. The CDR3 region is CASSQEWDRAYEQYF. The CDR3 DNA sequence: TGTGCCAGCAGCCAAGAATGGGACAGGGCCTACGAGCAGTACTTC.

The rearrangement joins TRBV7-9 to TRBJ1-2; TRBD1 aligns across 10 bases. Germline assignment: CDR1 SEHNR and CDR2 FQNEAQ (reference sequence). The CDR3 is made up of 15 amino acids. J was trimmed by 2 bases and V by 5 bases; bases with no gene match: 5. DNA of the CDR3: TGTGCCAGCAGCCGTGCGGGACAGGGGAACTATGGCTACACCTTC. Protein product: CASSRAGQGNYGYTF.

The rearrangement joins TRBV28 to TRBJ1-2; a weak D match, TRBD1 (5 bases). CDR3 length equals 14 residues. Looked up from germline, CDR1 is MDHEN and CDR2 is SYDVKM. V dropped 5 bases and J dropped 1 base, with 11 bases sitting between them. CDR3 protein: CASSAPGHNYGYTF. For the CDR3, the DNA is TGTGCCAGCAGTGCCCCAGGGCATAACTATGGCTACACCTTC.